The T cell receptor beta chain under discussion was sequenced for a study of PD-1 blockade in classical Hodgkin lymphoma. Time point meaning: cycle 4 day 1 (C4D1), after 6 weeks of nivolumab. Patients all relapsed after autologous stem cell transplantation, and there was variation in brentuximab vedotin exposure. The data were produced by immunoSEQ multiplex PCR, yet TCRdb's version contains in-frame clones alone and is incomplete. The profile shows about 22,000 clones, over 65% of them singletons. The material was peripheral blood mononuclear cells (PBMCs), obtained before the fourth cycle of nivolumab. The sequence came from a human donor with classical Hodgkin lymphoma.

The CDR3 DNA is TGCGCCAGCAGCTTCCACGGCTATGGTGAGGGCACTGAAGCTTTCTTT. Its translation: CASSFHGYGEGTEAFF. The chain is built from TRBV5-1 and TRBJ1-1; D gene unclear. The CDR3 is made up of 16 amino acids. The germline V gene has CDR1 SGHRS and CDR2 YFSETQ. Between the trimmed V and J ends, which lost 2 bases and 4 bases, there was a span of 18 bases. Full variable domain (outside the CDR3, taken from reference TRBV5-1 and TRBJ1-1): KAGVTQTPRYLIKTRGQQVTLSCSPISGHRSVSWYQQTPGQGLQFLFEYFSETQRNKGNFPGRFSGRQFSNSRSEMNVSTLELGDSALYLCASSFHGYGEGTEAFFGQGTRLTVV.